This T cell receptor beta chain was observed in a study of T-cell reconstitution after alpha-beta-depleted transplantation in children. This clonotype was seen a few times. During its preparation, the TCRbeta library received unique molecular identifiers. TCRdb independently ran MiXCR on the PCR reads; one entry per CDR3 protein. The data hold fewer than 400,000 distinct CDR3 sequences, with roughly 22% observed a single time. The germline CDR1 and CDR2 sequences are MGHDK and SYGVNS. The germline V and J ends were trimmed by 3 bases and 6 bases, with 12 bases remaining between them. This CDR3 contains 13 residues.

Source: PBMCs from the stem cell graft donor, taken from the stem cell graft. The receptor was isolated from a human donor who donated a stem cell graft to a child with acute myeloid leukemia. This chain connects TRBV25-1 to TRBJ2-7; D gene uncertain. CDR3 protein: CASSDRFIGEQYF. The CDR3 DNA reads TGTGCCAGCAGTGACAGGTTTATCGGCGAGCAGTACTTC.